A selection of T cell receptor beta chains follows, all from one sample in a study of technical replicates of blood from several donors. TCRdb's table, derived via immunoSEQ multiplex PCR, lists solely in-frame clones and lacks some. The sample has 85,000 to 90,000 clones, around 92% seen once. Sequenced sample: T cells isolated from PBMCs. These TCRs come from a human donor in good health. The CDR3 runs from the conserved cysteine through the conserved F or W. Each record gives: J gene, D gene, V gene, clone size, CDR3 DNA, CDR3 protein. A D gene is named only where the DNA matches it firmly. Rows give clone size only sometimes, using once, few, many, or a class for an expanded clone.

TRBJ2-1,-,TRBV18,-,TGTGCCAGCTCACCGGCGGGACTCTACAATGAGCAGTTCTTC,CASSPAGLYNEQFF
TRBJ2-2,-,TRBV5-1,-,TGCGCCAGCAGCTCCATGCCCAGCACCGGGGAGCTGTTTTTT,CASSSMPSTGELFF
TRBJ1-2,-,TRBV11-2,few,TGTGCCAGCAGCTTTATGATTCCAGGATTGGGTGGCTACACCTTC,CASSFMIPGLGGYTF
TRBJ1-2,-,TRBV18,-,TGTGCCAGCTCACCACGGTCCGACAGATGGAACTATGGCTACACCTTC,CASSPRSDRWNYGYTF
TRBJ1-1,TRBD1,TRBV10-1,-,TGCGCCAGCAGTGAGTCGAACAGGGGGTATACTGAAGCTTTCTTT,CASSESNRGYTEAFF
TRBJ2-1,-,TRBV7-6,-,TGTGCCAGTAGGGGTTACAATGAGCAGTTCTTC,CASRGYNEQFF
TRBJ1-5,-,TRBV2,-,TGTGCCAGCAGTGGGAGGGGCGGTTATAGCAATCAGCCCCAGCATTTT,CASSGRGGYSNQPQHF
TRBJ2-1,TRBD2,TRBV10-3,-,TGTGCCATCAGTGAAACTAGCGGGAGGGCCGTGAATGAGCAGTTCTTC,CAISETSGRAVNEQFF
TRBJ1-4,TRBD1,TRBV29-1,-,TGCAGCGTTTCGCCGGGGACAGGGAATGAAAAACTGTTTTTT,CSVSPGTGNEKLFF
TRBJ2-3,-,TRBV9,-,TGTGCCAGCAGCGTAGCCTTTCGCACAGATACGCAGTATTTT,CASSVAFRTDTQYF
TRBJ2-3,-,TRBV5-8,-,TGTGCCAGCAGTCAACCGGGTCCCAGCACAGATACGCAGTATTTT,CASSQPGPSTDTQYF
TRBJ1-2,-,TRBV14,-,TGTGCCAGCAGCCAAGGAGGTTTAGCTAACTATGGCTACACCTTC,CASSQGGLANYGYTF
TRBJ1-3,-,TRBV19,-,TGTGCCAGTAGTATTGCCGGGTCTGGAAACACCATATATTTT,CASSIAGSGNTIYF
TRBJ1-1,-,TRBV2,-,TGTGCCAGCAGTGAAGCGCTATTATCAGGGGTGAACACTGAAGCTTTCTTT,CASSEALLSGVNTEAFF
TRBJ2-7,-,TRBV5-1,-,TGCGCCAGCAGCTTGGCCGAGAGAAAACTAGCAGGCCCCCATACCCTCTACGAGCAGTACTTC,CASSLAERKLAGPHTLYEQYF
TRBJ1-2,-,TRBV6-5,-,TGTGCCAGCAGGGTAACAGTGAACTCCTATGGCTACACCTTC,CASRVTVNSYGYTF
TRBJ2-7,TRBD1,TRBV19,-,TGTGCCAGTAGACCGGGACAGGGGACCTACGAGCAGTACTTC,CASRPGQGTYEQYF
TRBJ2-1,-,TRBV9,-,TGTGCCAGCAGCGTGCTAGGGGCTTCCTACAATGAGCAGTTCTTC,CASSVLGASYNEQFF
TRBJ2-2,-,TRBV29-1,few,TGCAGCGTTGGTCAGGGTAGGGACACCGGGGAGCTGTTTTTT,CSVGQGRDTGELFF
TRBJ1-1,-,TRBV6-5,once,TGTGCCAGCAGTTACCAGGGGAGACCCCCGGGCACTGAAGCTTTCTTT,CASSYQGRPPGTEAFF
TRBJ2-5,TRBD2,TRBV7-8,-,TGTGCCAGCAGCTGGACTAGCGGGGGGGAGACCCAGTACTTC,CASSWTSGGETQYF
TRBJ1-1,-,TRBV5-1,-,TGCGCCAGCAGCTTGGAAGGACACGCGAACACTGAAGCTTTCTTT,CASSLEGHANTEAFF
TRBJ2-2,-,TRBV5-1,-,TGCGCCAGCAGCTTGTTACGGGGGAACCCAATGAACACCGGGGAGCTGTTTTTT,CASSLLRGNPMNTGELFF